Listed below are T cell receptor beta chains from one sample, sequenced in a study of blood T cell repertoires in COVID-19. The assay was immunoSEQ multiplex PCR, and TCRdb's table has in-frame clones only and misses some. Counted here are roughly 250,000 clones, 70% to 85% occurring once; the ten biggest clones make up 1.5% to 2%. Material: peripheral blood. The origin of the receptors is a woman aged 80 or over with acute or convalescent COVID-19. The CDR3 runs from the conserved cysteine through the conserved F or W. The order of the fields is clone size, D gene, J gene, V gene, CDR3 DNA, CDR3 protein. The D gene is left open where the match is weak. Rows may omit the clone size; those that give it use once, few, many or a size class.

clone size: .
D gene: .
J gene: TRBJ1-4
V gene: TRBV5-5
CDR3 DNA: TGTGCCAGCAGCTTCGAGCGAAGAAAACTGTTTTTT
CDR3 protein: CASSFERRKLFF

clone size: many
D gene: .
J gene: TRBJ2-3
V gene: TRBV10-3
CDR3 DNA: TGTGCCATCAGTGATCGAGATACGCAGTATTTT
CDR3 protein: CAISDRDTQYF

clone size: .
D gene: .
J gene: TRBJ1-3
V gene: TRBV5-1
CDR3 DNA: TGCGCCAGCAGCCCGGGACACCGCTCTGGAAACACCATATATTTT
CDR3 protein: CASSPGHRSGNTIYF

clone size: .
D gene: .
J gene: TRBJ2-7
V gene: TRBV19
CDR3 DNA: TGTGCCAGTAGTATGTCTCCAGTGTCCTACGAGCAGTACTTC
CDR3 protein: CASSMSPVSYEQYF

clone size: .
D gene: .
J gene: TRBJ2-3
V gene: TRBV5-4
CDR3 DNA: TGTGCCAGCAGCTTGTTCCGGGATACGCAGTATTTT
CDR3 protein: CASSLFRDTQYF

clone size: .
D gene: .
J gene: TRBJ1-1
V gene: TRBV6-5
CDR3 DNA: TGTGCCAGCAGTTACTCCCGACAGGATAAGGAGGCTTTCTTT
CDR3 protein: CASSYSRQDKEAFF

clone size: .
D gene: .
J gene: TRBJ1-1
V gene: TRBV4-1
CDR3 DNA: TGCGCCAGCAGAGTAACAGAGAACACTGAAGCTTTCTTT
CDR3 protein: CASRVTENTEAFF

clone size: once
D gene: .
J gene: TRBJ1-1
V gene: TRBV19
CDR3 DNA: TGTGCCAGTAGGTCGGGGAACACTGAAGCTTTCTTT
CDR3 protein: CASRSGNTEAFF

clone size: few
D gene: .
J gene: TRBJ2-5
V gene: TRBV5-1
CDR3 DNA: TGCGCCAGCAACAGCGGGTCCCAAGAGACCCAGTACTTC
CDR3 protein: CASNSGSQETQYF

clone size: .
D gene: .
J gene: TRBJ1-6
V gene: TRBV18
CDR3 DNA: TGTGCCAGCTCCCCTACGGCAGGGAGGGATAATTCACCCCTCCACTTT
CDR3 protein: CASSPTAGRDNSPLHF

clone size: .
D gene: TRBD1
J gene: TRBJ2-1
V gene: TRBV5-1
CDR3 DNA: TGCGCCAGCAGCTCAGGACAGGGACTGAGAAACAACAATGAGCAGTTCTTC
CDR3 protein: CASSSGQGLRNNNEQFF

clone size: once
D gene: .
J gene: TRBJ1-4
V gene: TRBV7-2
CDR3 DNA: TGTGCCAGCAGCTCCCGGGGGGGGCTAGGAGAAAAACTGTTTTTT
CDR3 protein: CASSSRGGLGEKLFF

clone size: .
D gene: .
J gene: TRBJ2-2
V gene: TRBV6-6
CDR3 DNA: TGTGCCAGCAGCCCCTCCGGGGAGCTGTTTTTT
CDR3 protein: CASSPSGELFF

clone size: .
D gene: TRBD1
J gene: TRBJ1-2
V gene: TRBV10-3
CDR3 DNA: TGTGCCATCAGTGAGTCCGGCGACAGGGCGAACACCTTC
CDR3 protein: CAISESGDRANTF

clone size: .
D gene: TRBD1
J gene: TRBJ1-1
V gene: TRBV30
CDR3 DNA: TGTGCCTGGAGTGTAGGGCATCGACAGGGGGGTCTAGGAGGCACTGAAGCTTTCTTT
CDR3 protein: CAWSVGHRQGGLGGTEAFF

clone size: .
D gene: .
J gene: TRBJ1-1
V gene: TRBV12-3/TRBV12-4
CDR3 DNA: TGTGCCAGCAGCCAGCGGGAGAACACTGAAGCTTTCTTT
CDR3 protein: CASSQRENTEAFF

clone size: once
D gene: TRBD2
J gene: TRBJ2-7
V gene: TRBV19
CDR3 DNA: TGTGCCAGTAGTGAGCAAACTAGCGGGAGCGACGAGCAGTACTTC
CDR3 protein: CASSEQTSGSDEQYF

clone size: .
D gene: TRBD2
J gene: TRBJ2-5
V gene: TRBV7-9
CDR3 DNA: TGTGCCAGCAGCTCTCTAGCGGGAGGAGGGACCCAGTACTTC
CDR3 protein: CASSSLAGGGTQYF

clone size: .
D gene: .
J gene: TRBJ1-2
V gene: TRBV18
CDR3 DNA: TGTGCCAGCTTACAACAGGGAAATGGCTACACCTTC
CDR3 protein: CASLQQGNGYTF

clone size: .
D gene: TRBD2
J gene: TRBJ2-1
V gene: TRBV3-1/TRBV3-2
CDR3 DNA: TGTGCCAGCAGCCTCGTAGCGGGAGGGAACAATGAGCAGTTCTTC
CDR3 protein: CASSLVAGGNNEQFF

clone size: .
D gene: TRBD2
J gene: TRBJ2-1
V gene: TRBV2
CDR3 DNA: TGTGCCAGCAGGCTGGAGCGGGAGAACTATGAGCAGTTCTTC
CDR3 protein: CASRLERENYEQFF

clone size: .
D gene: .
J gene: TRBJ1-2
V gene: TRBV7-2
CDR3 DNA: TGTGCCAGCAGCATACAGGGAAATATCCGCTATGGCTACACCTTC
CDR3 protein: CASSIQGNIRYGYTF